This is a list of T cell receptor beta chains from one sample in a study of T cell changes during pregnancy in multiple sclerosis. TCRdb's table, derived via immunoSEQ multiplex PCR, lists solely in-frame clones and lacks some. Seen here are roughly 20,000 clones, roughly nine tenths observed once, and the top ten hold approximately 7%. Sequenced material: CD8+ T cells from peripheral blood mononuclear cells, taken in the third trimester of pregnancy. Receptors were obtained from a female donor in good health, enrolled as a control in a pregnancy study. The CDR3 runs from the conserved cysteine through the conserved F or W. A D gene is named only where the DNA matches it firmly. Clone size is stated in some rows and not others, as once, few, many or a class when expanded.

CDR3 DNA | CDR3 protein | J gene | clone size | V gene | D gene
TGTGCCAGCAGTGAAGCTAGCGGGGGGAGTTACGAGCAGTACTTC | CASSEASGGSYEQYF | TRBJ2-7 | medium-sized | TRBV6-1 | TRBD2
TGTGCCAGTAGTATTGGCAACATGGTGCAGCCCCAGCATTTT | CASSIGNMVQPQHF | TRBJ1-5 | NA | TRBV19 | NA
TGTGCCAGCAGCTTAGATAGTCTAGCGGGGGGGCCATGGAATGAGCAGTTCTTC | CASSLDSLAGGPWNEQFF | TRBJ2-1 | NA | TRBV11-2 | TRBD2
TGTGCCAGCAGCTTATCGGGGAGCTCCTACAATGAGCAGTTCTTC | CASSLSGSSYNEQFF | TRBJ2-1 | NA | TRBV7-3 | NA
TGTGCCAGCAGTTTGAGTGGACTCGGATCACCCCTCCACTTT | CASSLSGLGSPLHF | TRBJ1-6 | NA | TRBV28 | NA
TGTGCCAGCAGCTTCGTACCGGGACAGGCCTTGATAGGGCAGTACTTC | CASSFVPGQALIGQYF | TRBJ2-7 | NA | TRBV5-8 | TRBD1
TGTGCCAGCGCCGGGACTAGTTCCCACGAGCAGTACTTC | CASAGTSSHEQYF | TRBJ2-7 | many | TRBV7-9 | TRBD2
TGTGCCACCAGCAGGACCCGCGGACAGCACCCAGACTATGGCTACACCTTC | CATSRTRGQHPDYGYTF | TRBJ1-2 | NA | TRBV15 | NA
TGTGCCAGCAGCTCGCCAGACAGGGGCGAGCAGTACTTC | CASSSPDRGEQYF | TRBJ2-7 | NA | TRBV7-2 | TRBD1
TGTGCCAGCAGCTTAAGCGTGATGTATCGCGAGCAGTACTTC | CASSLSVMYREQYF | TRBJ2-7 | NA | TRBV11-1 | NA
TGTGCCAGCAGTTTCCAGGGGAAATACGAGCAGTACTTC | CASSFQGKYEQYF | TRBJ2-7 | once | TRBV27 | NA
TGTGCCAGCAGGGGGGGTTCGGCGTACGAGCAGTACTTC | CASRGGSAYEQYF | TRBJ2-7 | NA | TRBV11-2 | NA
TGTGCCAGCAGCTTGGCCCCCCTGGCGACAGGGGGTGCTTTCTTT | CASSLAPLATGGAFF | TRBJ1-1 | NA | TRBV5-6 | TRBD1
TGTGCCAGCAGCTCCTCGACTAGCGGTCCCTACGAGCAGTACTTC | CASSSSTSGPYEQYF | TRBJ2-7 | NA | TRBV9 | TRBD2
TGTGCCAGCAGTTATGGGACAGGGTGGACTGAAGCTTTCTTT | CASSYGTGWTEAFF | TRBJ1-1 | NA | TRBV6-5 | TRBD1
TGTGCCAGCAGCTTTGCTGGCCAAACTGAAGCTTTCTTT | CASSFAGQTEAFF | TRBJ1-1 | NA | TRBV7-9 | NA
TGTGCCAGCAGCTTTACAGGGGGCGAGAATTACGAGCAGTACTTC | CASSFTGGENYEQYF | TRBJ2-7 | NA | TRBV7-9 | TRBD1
TGTGCCAGCAGCTTAGATCGGGGTCGCTCCTACAATGAGCAGTTCTTC | CASSLDRGRSYNEQFF | TRBJ2-1 | NA | TRBV11-2 | NA
TGTGCCAGTAGTATCCGCCAGGACGGGAAGAACACTGAAGCTTTCTTT | CASSIRQDGKNTEAFF | TRBJ1-1 | NA | TRBV19 | NA
TGTGCCATCCGAGATAGGGACGGGGGAGAGACCCAGTACTTC | CAIRDRDGGETQYF | TRBJ2-5 | NA | TRBV10-3 | NA
TGTGCCAGCAGTGAATGGGGAGGGAATCAGCCCCAGCATTTT | CASSEWGGNQPQHF | TRBJ1-5 | NA | TRBV25-1 | NA
TGTGCCAGTAGTATGGGACTAGCGATAAACAATGAGCAGTTCTTC | CASSMGLAINNEQFF | TRBJ2-1 | once | TRBV19 | TRBD2
TGTGCCACCCGACCGATGGGGGCAGGCGGACCCCAAAACATTCAGTACTTC | CATRPMGAGGPQNIQYF | TRBJ2-4 | NA | TRBV7-9 | NA
TGTGCCAGCAGTGCGACTAGCGGGGAATACAATGAGCAGTTCTTC | CASSATSGEYNEQFF | TRBJ2-1 | NA | TRBV6-4 | TRBD2
TGTGCCTGTCGCACAGGACGGACCGGGGAGCTGTTTTTT | CACRTGRTGELFF | TRBJ2-2 | NA | TRBV30 | NA
TGTGCCACCAGCGGGGGGACTAGCGGGGGCCCAGATACGCAGTATTTT | CATSGGTSGGPDTQYF | TRBJ2-3 | NA | TRBV15 | TRBD2
TGCAGCGCCTCCCGACACCCCTATGGCTACACCTTC | CSASRHPYGYTF | TRBJ1-2 | NA | TRBV29-1 | NA
TGTGCCAGCAGTTCCGACCGGGGCGGGAGGGTGGAGACCCAGTACTTC | CASSSDRGGRVETQYF | TRBJ2-5 | NA | TRBV6-5 | TRBD2
TGTGCCAGCAGCTTAACAGGGGGCTCCTACAATGAGCAGTTCTTC | CASSLTGGSYNEQFF | TRBJ2-1 | NA | TRBV7-8 | TRBD1
TGTGCCAGCCGCTGGGAGGGGTCGAGCACTGAAGCTTTCTTT | CASRWEGSSTEAFF | TRBJ1-1 | NA | TRBV7-9 | NA
TGTGCCAGCAGTAGGGGCTCTAATCAGCCCCAGCATTTT | CASSRGSNQPQHF | TRBJ1-5 | NA | TRBV2 | NA
TGTGCCAGCAGCTTTTGGGGAGAACACAGGGTCTTC | CASSFWGEHRVF | TRBJ2-1 | NA | TRBV13 | NA